This is a list of T cell receptor beta chains from one sample in a study of blood T cell repertoires in COVID-19. Measured with immunoSEQ multiplex PCR; TCRdb has only the in-frame clones, and not every one. The sample has about 70,000 clones, 85% seen once. The sequencing input was peripheral blood. These receptors came from an elderly man with acute or convalescent COVID-19. Both conserved end residues are part of each CDR3. The order of the fields is D gene, J gene, V gene, clone size, CDR3 protein, CDR3 DNA. A D gene is named only where the DNA matches it firmly. Only some rows state a clone size, as once, few, many or a class for expanded clones.

>.|TRBJ2-2|TRBV27|.
CASSSPGGAGTGELFF
TGTGCCAGCAGTTCCCCCGGGGGAGCGGGCACCGGGGAGCTGTTTTTT
>TRBD1|TRBJ2-7|TRBV10-1|.
CASGQGGYEQYF
TGCGCCAGCGGACAGGGGGGCTACGAGCAGTACTTC
>.|TRBJ1-1|TRBV27|.
CASSLIIGGTTNTEAFF
TGTGCCAGCAGTTTAATAATAGGTGGGACAACGAACACTGAAGCTTTCTTT
>TRBD2|TRBJ2-7|TRBV19|.
CGQRDYYEQYF
TGTGGCCAGCGGGATTACTACGAGCAGTACTTC
>TRBD1|TRBJ1-5|TRBV7-2|few
CASSWTGGARQPQHF
TGTGCCAGCAGTTGGACAGGGGGCGCGAGGCAGCCCCAGCATTTT
>.|TRBJ2-7|TRBV30|.
CAWNKPDRSYEQYF
TGTGCCTGGAATAAGCCGGACAGATCCTACGAGCAGTACTTC
>TRBD1|TRBJ1-4|TRBV27|.
CASSSLRGPSEKLFF
TGTGCCAGCAGTTCCCTCAGGGGGCCGAGTGAAAAACTGTTTTTT
>TRBD1|TRBJ1-1|TRBV9|.
CASSKGDRDTEAFF
TGTGCCAGCAGCAAAGGGGACAGGGACACTGAAGCTTTCTTT
>.|TRBJ1-3|TRBV18|.
CASSQQGPPGNTIYF
TGTGCCAGCTCACAACAGGGTCCCCCTGGAAACACCATATATTTT
>.|TRBJ2-5|TRBV5-4|.
CASSFQLEETQYF
TGTGCCAGCAGCTTTCAACTAGAGGAGACCCAGTACTTC
>.|TRBJ2-5|TRBV5-1|.
CASRETVIFVGETQYF
TGCGCCAGCAGGGAGACTGTAATATTCGTTGGGGAGACCCAGTACTTC
>TRBD1|TRBJ2-3|TRBV19|.
CASSATGRSTDTQYF
TGTGCCAGTAGTGCGACAGGGCGTAGCACAGATACGCAGTATTTT
>.|TRBJ2-5|TRBV7-9|.
CASSRDWNEETQYF
TGTGCCAGCAGCCGGGACTGGAATGAAGAGACCCAGTACTTC
>.|TRBJ2-3|TRBV14|.
CASSQEGPLFTDTQYF
TGTGCCAGCAGCCAGGAGGGACCGCTTTTCACAGATACGCAGTATTTT
>TRBD2|TRBJ2-3|TRBV3-1/TRBV3-2|.
CASSNRLAGEDTQYF
TGTGCCAGCAGCAACAGACTAGCGGGGGAAGATACGCAGTATTTT
>TRBD1|TRBJ1-3|TRBV11-3|.
CASSLAEGGVGNTIYF
TGTGCCAGCAGCTTAGCAGAAGGGGGCGTTGGAAACACCATATATTTT
>.|TRBJ1-2|TRBV12-3/TRBV12-4|.
CASSLGHNYGYTF
TGTGCCAGCAGTTTAGGACATAACTATGGCTACACCTTC
>TRBD2|TRBJ2-7|TRBV19|.
CASSMGGRAGEQYF
TGTGCCAGTAGTATGGGTGGGAGGGCCGGCGAGCAGTACTTC
>.|TRBJ2-5|TRBV10-2|few
CASPTGKAGETQYF
TGCGCCAGCCCTACAGGGAAGGCCGGAGAGACCCAGTACTTC
>.|TRBJ1-5|TRBV12-3/TRBV12-4|few
CASGQGINQPQHF
TGTGCCAGCGGGCAGGGGATCAATCAGCCCCAGCATTTT
>TRBD2|TRBJ2-1|TRBV18|.
CASSTSGSHDNEQFF
TGTGCCAGCTCAACTAGCGGGAGCCACGACAATGAGCAGTTCTTC
>TRBD1|TRBJ2-3|TRBV3-1/TRBV3-2|.
CASRDRETNTDTQYF
TGTGCCAGCAGGGACAGGGAGACCAACACAGATACGCAGTATTTT
>.|TRBJ1-5|TRBV4-3|.
CASSQVLGRGQPQHF
TGCGCCAGCAGCCAAGTTTTGGGCCGTGGGCAGCCCCAGCATTTT
>TRBD1|TRBJ1-6|TRBV6-5|once
CASSYRGQGRGSPLHF
TGTGCCAGCAGTTACCGAGGACAGGGGAGAGGATCACCCCTCCACTTT
>TRBD2|TRBJ2-7|TRBV9|.
CASSVTGGPYEQYF
TGTGCCAGCAGCGTCACGGGAGGGCCCTACGAGCAGTACTTC
>.|TRBJ2-5|TRBV6-5|.
CASEGGGSSETQYF
TGTGCCAGTGAGGGTGGCGGTTCCTCAGAGACCCAGTACTTC
>TRBD1|TRBJ2-7|TRBV11-1|once
CASSMGQGISYEQYF
TGTGCCAGCAGCATGGGACAGGGGATCTCCTACGAGCAGTACTTC
>TRBD2|TRBJ2-5|TRBV18|.
CASSPSGRAQETQYF
TGTGCCAGCTCACCTAGCGGGAGGGCCCAAGAGACCCAGTACTTC
>.|TRBJ2-1|TRBV11-3|.
CASSLAGSPYNEQFF
TGTGCCAGCAGCTTAGCGGGGAGCCCCTACAATGAGCAGTTCTTC
>TRBD2|TRBJ2-2|TRBV4-1|.
CASSQETSGRADTGELFF
TGCGCCAGCAGCCAAGAAACTAGCGGGAGGGCCGACACCGGGGAGCTGTTTTTT
>TRBD1|TRBJ2-1|TRBV5-1|.
CASSLGQGIANEQFF
TGCGCCAGCAGCTTGGGACAGGGTATTGCCAATGAGCAGTTCTTC